This TCR beta chain was identified during a study of Ad26.COV2.S vaccination and SARS-CoV-2 variants. For the study at large: Ad26.COV2.S shots went into the muscle once or twice, 56 days apart.

Treatment specified: 15 to 20 received Ad26.COV2.S at low or high dose, single or two shots; about 5 received placebo; per-sample allocation not given. Repertoires come from day 63 after the first vaccine or placebo injection. This CDR3 region has 16 residues. Trimming left V 5 bases short and J 0 bases short, with 14 bases between. Germline V gene sequence: CDR1 SGHAT, CDR2 FQNNGV. The data were produced by immunoSEQ multiplex PCR, yet TCRdb's version contains in-frame clones alone and is incomplete. The table has approximately 300,000 clones, about 86% seen once. This chain uses TRBV11-2 with TRBJ1-5; TRBD1 is a possible D gene (6 bases). The TCR originated in a person between 18 and 60 years old who received the Ad26.COV2.S COVID-19 vaccine or a placebo. Sequenced material: peripheral blood, taken in a trial of Ad26.COV2.S vaccine versus placebo. CDR3 loop: CASSPVGTLSNQPQHF. For the CDR3, the DNA is TGTGCCAGCAGCCCCGTGGGGACACTTAGCAATCAGCCCCAGCATTTT.